A selection of T cell receptor beta chains follows, all from one sample in a study of T cell repertoires in cytomegalovirus infection. Via MiXCR, TCRdb re-called the reads, giving one row per CDR3 protein. Found here are approximately 770,000 distinct CDR3 sequences, 25% to 35% of them singletons; the top ten hold around 12%. For these receptors, no antigen is known. The sample was cultured CD8+ T cells from PBMCs, taken from culture after CMV antigen stimulation. All receptors derive from a human donor in good health (CMV status not recorded). Some clones in this sample may be carry-over from other donors' samples. Both conserved end residues are part of each CDR3. A D gene is named only where the DNA matches it firmly. Rows may omit the clone size; those that give it use once, few, many or a size class.

J gene	clone size	V gene	D gene	CDR3 DNA	CDR3 protein
TRBJ1-2	NA	TRBV7-8	NA	TGTGCCAGCAGTGCCCCAACACGCTATGGCTACACCTTC	CASSAPTRYGYTF
TRBJ2-1	many	TRBV28	TRBD1	TGTGCCAGCATCGAACCGCCCGGGACAGTGGTCTTC	CASIEPPGTVVF
TRBJ2-1	few	TRBV19	TRBD2	TGTGCCAGTAGTCCTTTGGGGGGGGGGAGAAATGAGCAGTTCTTC	CASSPLGGGRNEQFF
TRBJ1-5	NA	TRBV19	NA	TGTGCCAGTAGTCCCTACGGGAATAGCAATCAGCCCCAGCATTTT	CASSPYGNSNQPQHF
TRBJ1-3	NA	TRBV7-6	NA	TGTGCCAGCAGCTATACAGTAGGGCCCGCGTTGGTATATTTT	CASSYTVGPALVYF
TRBJ2-1	many	TRBV7-9	TRBD1	TGTGCCAGCAGCTCGACCGGGACAGGGACTTACAATGAGCAGTTCTTC	CASSSTGTGTYNEQFF
TRBJ2-7	few	TRBV25-1	TRBD1	TGTGCCAGCAGTGAAGGTCCGGGACAGGGAAACTACGAGCAGTACTTC	CASSEGPGQGNYEQYF
TRBJ2-7	NA	TRBV5-4	NA	TGTGCCAGCAGCCTCACCTACGAGGGGGGCTACGAGCAGTACTTC	CASSLTYEGGYEQYF
TRBJ2-2	few	TRBV4-1	TRBD1	TGCGCCAGCAGCCTCAGGACAGGGAGGACCGGGGAGCTGTTTTTT	CASSLRTGRTGELFF
TRBJ2-5	few	TRBV7-8	NA	TGTGCCAGCAGCTTAAGGGGCCAGGAGGAGACCCAGTACTTC	CASSLRGQEETQYF
TRBJ1-1	NA	TRBV7-7	TRBD1	TGTGCTAGCAGCCCCTGGACAGGGGATGAAGCTTTCTTT	CASSPWTGDEAFF
TRBJ2-7	NA	TRBV19	TRBD2	TGTGCCAGTACCGCCAGGAGCGGGGGGGCCGACGAGCAGTACTTC	CASTARSGGADEQYF
TRBJ2-3	NA	TRBV7-9	NA	TGTGCCAGCAGCTTTGCCGGGGACACAGATACGCAGTATTTT	CASSFAGDTDTQYF
TRBJ1-2	NA	TRBV4-1	NA	TGCGCCAGCAGCCAACGAGGGTCTAGGGATGGCTACACCTTC	CASSQRGSRDGYTF
TRBJ2-4	NA	TRBV11-2	NA	TGTGCCAGCAGCTTAGATTATCGGGCCGTAGCCAAAAACATTCAGTACTTC	CASSLDYRAVAKNIQYF
TRBJ2-3	few	TRBV4-1	NA	TGCGCCAGCAGCCAAGATGGGGACACAGATACGCAGTATTTT	CASSQDGDTDTQYF
TRBJ1-1	few	TRBV7-9	NA	TGTGCCAGCACGACAGATAACACTGAAGCTTTCTTT	CASTTDNTEAFF
TRBJ1-3	NA	TRBV29-1	NA	TGCAGCGTTGAGCAGGGTCGGAACACCATATATTTT	CSVEQGRNTIYF
TRBJ2-1	few	TRBV7-6	TRBD2	TGTGCCAGCAGCTTAGTCGGCGGGGGGGGCGATGAGCAGTTCTTC	CASSLVGGGGDEQFF
TRBJ2-3	few	TRBV11-3	NA	TGTGCCAGCAGCTTAGTGTTGGGTGCGCAGTATTTT	CASSLVLGAQYF
TRBJ1-1	NA	TRBV6-5	NA	TGTGCCAGCAGTTTGGAACCCTACACTGAAGCTTTCTTT	CASSLEPYTEAFF
TRBJ2-2	few	TRBV7-3	TRBD1	TGTGCCAGCAGCTTATGGGGACAGTCGAACACCGGGGAGCTGTTTTTT	CASSLWGQSNTGELFF
TRBJ2-1	NA	TRBV6-2/TRBV6-3	NA	TGTGCCAGCAGAGAACAGGGCAATGAGCAGTTCTTC	CASREQGNEQFF
TRBJ1-4	NA	TRBV20-1	NA	TGCAGTGTCCCGGATAATGAAAAACTGTTTTTT	CSVPDNEKLFF
TRBJ1-1	many	TRBV27	NA	TGTGCCAGCAGCCCCCGGGGGTACACTGAAGCTTTCTTT	CASSPRGYTEAFF
TRBJ2-1	NA	TRBV7-2	TRBD2	TGTGCCAGCAGCCGTGGGCGGGGGACCCACAATGAGCAGTTCTTC	CASSRGRGTHNEQFF
TRBJ2-7	NA	TRBV29-1	TRBD1	TGCAGCGTTGGGGACAGGGACTACGAGCAGTACTTC	CSVGDRDYEQYF
TRBJ1-5	many	TRBV12-3/TRBV12-4	NA	TGTGCCAGCAGCTTATTGTCCAATCAGCCCCAGCATTTT	CASSLLSNQPQHF
TRBJ1-1	few	TRBV5-1	NA	TGCGCCAGCAGAAGGGTGGGCACTGAAGCTTTCTTT	CASRRVGTEAFF
TRBJ1-2	few	TRBV14	NA	TGTGCCAGCAGCCAATACGGCGGGAACTATGGCTACACCTTC	CASSQYGGNYGYTF
TRBJ1-5	NA	TRBV19	NA	TGTGCCAGTAGTATAGGGGGCAGGACCTTACGGCCCCAGCATTTT	CASSIGGRTLRPQHF
TRBJ2-1	few	TRBV29-1	NA	TGCAGCGTTGGTAGCTCCTACAATGAGCAGTTCTTC	CSVGSSYNEQFF
TRBJ2-7	NA	TRBV20-1	TRBD2	TGCAGTGCTAGAGATGGGACTAGCGGGGAGCTCTACGAGCAGTACTTC	CSARDGTSGELYEQYF
TRBJ1-1	few	TRBV7-6	NA	TGTGCCAGCAGGCAGACAGGGAACACTGAAGCTTTCTTT	CASRQTGNTEAFF
TRBJ1-2	NA	TRBV9	TRBD1	TGTGCCAGCAGCAATCGGGACAGGGGGAACTATGGCTACACCTTC	CASSNRDRGNYGYTF
TRBJ1-1	few	TRBV19	NA	TGTGCCAGTAATCGGGGGCTTGGCGAAGCTTTCTTT	CASNRGLGEAFF
TRBJ2-7	NA	TRBV4-1	NA	TGCGCCAGCAGCCAGTCGGACGGGACCTACGAGCAGTACTTC	CASSQSDGTYEQYF
TRBJ1-1	few	TRBV27	NA	TGTGCCAGCAGTTCGACCGTCACCGGGACTGAAGCTTTCTTT	CASSSTVTGTEAFF
TRBJ2-3	NA	TRBV6-6	NA	TGTGCCAGCAGTTACTCCTACACCGATACGCAGTATTTT	CASSYSYTDTQYF
TRBJ2-5	few	TRBV6-1	TRBD2	TGTGCCAGCAAGACTAGCGGATCGGGTGAGACCCAGTACTTC	CASKTSGSGETQYF
TRBJ2-1	once	TRBV12-3/TRBV12-4	NA	TGTGCCAGCAGTTTTAGGGGGGATTTACACAATGAGCAGTTCTTC	CASSFRGDLHNEQFF